The sample holds a few counts of the clone carrying this T cell receptor (beta chain). Antigen specificity is unknown. This specimen belongs to a study of blood T cells in healthy people across ages. The study's findings and limits: Older age coincided with a roughly linear decline in TCR beta diversity per million T cells.

Sample-barcoded 5' priming and a J-beta primer mix drove a second PCR of about 6 to 11 cycles. Every cDNA molecule carried a tag from a template-switch adaptor bearing 12 random nucleotides. TCRdb reprocessed the 5' RACE reads with MiXCR, giving one entry per CDR3 protein. The repertoire includes about 1.6 million distinct CDR3 sequences, almost 35% of them detected once, and 11% sits in the top ten. The sequence came from a woman between 25 and 40 years old in good health. Sequenced material: blood.

The CDR3 DNA sequence: TGCAGTGCTAGACTGGGACAGAAGTATGGCTACACCTTC. This sequence encodes CSARLGQKYGYTF. V gene TRBV20-1 combines with J gene TRBJ1-2; 7 positions agree with TRBD1. CDR1 is DFQATT, CDR2 SNEGSKA, per germline (reference sequence). Losses at the gene ends were 2 bases for V and 5 bases for J; bases not matched to a gene: 5. The CDR3 loop spans 13 amino acids.